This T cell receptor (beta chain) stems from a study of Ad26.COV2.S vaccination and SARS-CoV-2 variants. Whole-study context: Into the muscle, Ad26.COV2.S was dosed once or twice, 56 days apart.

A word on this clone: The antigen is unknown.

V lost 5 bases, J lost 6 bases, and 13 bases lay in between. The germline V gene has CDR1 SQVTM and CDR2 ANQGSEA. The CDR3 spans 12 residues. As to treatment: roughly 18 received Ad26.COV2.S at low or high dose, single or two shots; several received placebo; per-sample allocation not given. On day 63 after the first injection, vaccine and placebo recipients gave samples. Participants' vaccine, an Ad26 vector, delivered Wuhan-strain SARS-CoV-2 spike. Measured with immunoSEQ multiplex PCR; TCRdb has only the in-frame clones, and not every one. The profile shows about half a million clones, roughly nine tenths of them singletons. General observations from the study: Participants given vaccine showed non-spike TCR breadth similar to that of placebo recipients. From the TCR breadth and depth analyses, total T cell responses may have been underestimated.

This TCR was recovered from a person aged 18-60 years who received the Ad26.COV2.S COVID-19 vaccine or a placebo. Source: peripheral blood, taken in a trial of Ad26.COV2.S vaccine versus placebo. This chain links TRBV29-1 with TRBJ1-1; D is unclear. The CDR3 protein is CSVSPLGSEAFF. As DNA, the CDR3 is TGCAGCGTTTCCCCGTTGGGGTCTGAAGCTTTCTTT. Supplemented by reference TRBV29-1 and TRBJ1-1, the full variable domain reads SAVISQKPSRDICQRGTSLTIQCQVDSQVTMMFWYRQQPGQSLTLIATANQGSEATYESGFVIDKFPISRPNLTFSTLTVSNMSPEDSSIYLCSVSPLGSEAFFGQGTRLTVV.